Listed below are T cell receptor beta chains from one sample, sequenced in a study of blood T cell repertoires in COVID-19. Here immunoSEQ multiplex PCR was the method, and the copy in TCRdb shows in-frame clones only, minus some. This sample has roughly 280,000 clones; approximately 80% occur once, and the top ten carry around 4%. Material: peripheral blood. The origin of the receptors is a man aged 55 to 70 with acute or convalescent COVID-19. The CDR3 runs from the conserved cysteine through the conserved F or W. A D gene is named only where the DNA matches it firmly. For some rows the clone size is stated as once, few or many, or as a class when expanded; others skip it.

size | D | J | V | CDR3 | DNA
. | TRBD1 | TRBJ2-7 | TRBV3-1/TRBV3-2 | CASRGTGISYEQYF | TGTGCCAGCAGAGGGACAGGTATTTCCTACGAGCAGTACTTC
. | TRBD1 | TRBJ1-1 | TRBV28 | CASRPGGGWTEAFF | TGTGCCAGCAGGCCCGGAGGGGGCTGGACTGAAGCTTTCTTT
once | . | TRBJ1-1 | TRBV20-1 | CSAPENTEAFF | TGCAGTGCTCCAGAGAACACTGAAGCTTTCTTT
. | . | TRBJ1-3 | TRBV18 | CASSPLSGTLGGNTIYF | TGTGCCAGCTCACCTCTATCCGGGACTCTAGGAGGAAACACCATATATTTT
. | TRBD1 | TRBJ1-2 | TRBV7-9 | CASSSDRGSSHYGYTF | TGTGCCAGCAGCTCGGACAGGGGTTCCTCTCACTATGGCTACACCTTC
. | . | TRBJ1-3 | TRBV27 | CASSLFWGVGNTIYF | TGTGCCAGCAGTTTATTTTGGGGAGTAGGAAACACCATATATTTT
. | TRBD2 | TRBJ2-5 | TRBV3-1/TRBV3-2 | CASSPRTSGARETQYF | TGTGCCAGCAGCCCACGGACTAGCGGGGCCCGAGAGACCCAGTACTTC
. | . | TRBJ1-1 | TRBV4-1 | CASSQEGTMNTEAFF | TGCGCCAGCAGCCAAGAGGGGACAATGAACACTGAAGCTTTCTTT
. | TRBD1 | TRBJ1-2 | TRBV28 | CASSLASDRGLSYGYTF | TGTGCCAGCAGTTTGGCCTCGGACAGGGGGCTGAGTTATGGCTACACCTTC
. | . | TRBJ2-2 | TRBV28 | CASRYRDAGELFF | TGTGCCAGCAGGTACAGGGATGCCGGGGAGCTGTTTTTT
. | . | TRBJ1-2 | TRBV6-1 | CASSEHIRGRSNYGYTF | TGTGCCAGCAGTGAACATATTAGGGGCAGGTCCAACTATGGCTACACCTTC
. | . | TRBJ2-5 | TRBV10-3 | CAISATPGEETQYF | TGTGCCATCAGTGCCACTCCAGGGGAAGAGACCCAGTACTTC
. | . | TRBJ2-7 | TRBV5-1 | CASSLGQDLPYEQYF | TGCGCCAGCAGCTTGGGACAGGATCTTCCCTACGAGCAGTACTTC
. | TRBD2 | TRBJ2-7 | TRBV9 | CASNGAGGVTDEQYF | TGCGCCAGCAACGGGGCGGGGGGGGTGACTGACGAGCAGTACTTC